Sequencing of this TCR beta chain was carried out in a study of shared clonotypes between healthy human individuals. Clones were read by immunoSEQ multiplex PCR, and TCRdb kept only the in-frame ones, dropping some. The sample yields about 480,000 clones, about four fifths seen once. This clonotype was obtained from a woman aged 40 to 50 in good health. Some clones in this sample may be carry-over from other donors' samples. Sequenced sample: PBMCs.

The CDR3 region is CASSRGGALSYEQYF. CDR3 nucleotides: TGTGCCAGCAGCAGGGGGGGAGCCCTCTCCTACGAGCAGTACTTC. This rearrangement joins TRBV7-8 to TRBJ2-7, with D perhaps matching TRBD2 (7 bases). Germline assignment: CDR1 SGHVS and CDR2 FQNEAQ. CDR3 size: 15 residues. Trimming removed 5 bases from V and 0 bases from J, with 14 bases in between.